What follows are 28 T cell receptor beta chains derived from one specimen sequenced in a study of T-cell reconstitution after alpha-beta-depleted transplantation in children. Preparation of the TCRbeta library used unique molecular identifiers. TCRdb processed the PCR reads anew with MiXCR; each CDR3 protein has one entry. The table includes about 92,000 distinct CDR3 sequences, less than 15% detected once. Specimen: PBMCs from the stem cell graft donor, collected from the stem cell graft. Receptors were obtained from a human donor who donated a stem cell graft to a child with inherited bone marrow failure.

This clonotype was recorded a few times. This chain links TRBV29-1 with TRBJ2-7, with 11 bases matching TRBD1. The CDR3 length is 13 residues. The germline gives CDR1 SQVTM, CDR2 ANQGSEA. The V gene end was trimmed by 6 bases and the J gene end by 3 bases; junction bases not matched to a gene: 4. This chain's CDR3 is CSVTGTGGYEQYF. The CDR3 DNA is TGCAGCGTGACCGGGACAGGGGGCTACGAGCAGTACTTC.

The chain couples TRBV3-1 to TRBJ2-2, with D possibly TRBD2 on 5 matching bases. V lost 4 bases, J lost 4 bases, and 13 bases lay in between. The germline CDR1 and CDR2 sequences are LGHDT and YNNKEL (reference sequence). The CDR3 has 15 amino acids. The CDR3 is CASSRSGEGTGELFF. The CDR3 coding sequence is TGTGCCAGCAGCCGGAGCGGAGAGGGCACCGGGGAGCTGTTTTTT.

This chain joins TRBV12-3 or TRBV12-4 and TRBJ1-4, with 7 bases lining up with TRBD1. V shed 6 bases, J shed 5 bases, and the junction held 9 bases outside the gene matches. The CDR3 is made up of 15 amino acids. CDR3 amino acids: CASRTGSAENEKLFF. The CDR3 region has the DNA TGTGCCAGCAGGACAGGGTCCGCCGAGAATGAAAAACTGTTTTTT.

This clonotype was found many times. This rearrangement joins TRBV5-1 to TRBJ2-2; either TRBD1 or TRBD2 may supply D (5 bases each). Trimming cost V 8 bases and J 3 bases, with 11 bases left between them. In germline, CDR1 is SGHRS, CDR2 YFSETQ. The CDR3 covers 13 residues. CDR3 sequence reads: CASLRDDTGELFF. CDR3 coding DNA: TGCGCCAGTTTACGGGACGACACCGGGGAGCTGTTTTTT.

This clonotype was detected ten times or more. The V gene is TRBV5-4, the J gene TRBJ1-1; D ambiguous. The V and J ends lost 0 bases and 11 bases respectively, with 14 bases between them. Germline V gene sequence: CDR1 SGHNT, CDR2 YYREEE (reference sequence). The CDR3 consists of 13 residues. The CDR3 region has the DNA TGTGCCAGCAGCTTGGTTGGGGAGTTCGCGGCTTTCTTT. Amino acid sequence: CASSLVGEFAAFF. Supplemented by reference TRBV5-4 and TRBJ1-1, the full variable domain reads ETGVTQSPTHLIKTRGQQVTLRCSSQSGHNTVSWYQQALGQGPQFIFQYYREEENGRGNFPPRFSGLQFPNYSSELNVNALELDDSALYLCASSLVGEFAAFFGQGTRLTVV.

This clonotype was counted ten times or more. The chain joins TRBV7-3 to TRBJ2-3; perhaps TRBD1 as D (6 bases). This CDR3 comprises 14 residues. The ends were cut back, 4 bases at V and 0 bases at J, with 8 bases in the middle. Germline-derived CDR1 and CDR2 are SGHTA and FQGTGA. The CDR3 DNA sequence: TGTGCCAGCAGCTCCACAGGGAGCACAGATACGCAGTATTTT. Residues: CASSSTGSTDTQYF.

This clonotype was observed at least ten times. The rearrangement uses TRBV5-1 and TRBJ2-1; D possibly corresponds to TRBD1 (6 bases). The CDR3 runs to 15 residues. V was trimmed by 5 bases and J by 15 bases, leaving 27 bases between them. CDR1 is SGHRS and CDR2 is YFSETQ in the germline V gene. The CDR3 DNA reads TGCGCCAGCAGTGATCCGGGACACGTGAGTTCGGGTTTGTTCTTC. Amino acids: CASSDPGHVSSGLFF.

This clonotype was counted at least ten times. The rearrangement links TRBV12-3 or TRBV12-4 to TRBJ2-1, with D possibly matching TRBD2 (5 bases). CDR3 length: 17 amino acids. Trimming left V 5 bases short and J 2 bases short, with 19 bases between. CDR3: CASSPIPGLGAYNEQFF. The CDR3 DNA follows: TGTGCCAGCAGTCCCATACCTGGACTCGGAGCCTACAATGAGCAGTTCTTC.

This clonotype was found many times. The V call is TRBV28, the J call TRBJ1-2, with a tentative D call TRBD1 (6 bases). Germline assignment: CDR1 MDHEN and CDR2 SYDVKM. Trimming shortened V by 7 bases and J by 4 bases, and 22 bases separated the two germline ends. The CDR3 has 16 amino acids. The CDR3, as DNA: TGTGCCAGCACCATCTCATCGAGGGGGGTAACCTATGGCTACACCTTC. Amino acid sequence: CASTISSRGVTYGYTF.

This clonotype was counted ten times or more. The chain joins TRBV6-5 to TRBJ2-6; unclear D gene. The CDR3 runs 16 residues. Deletions cut 0 bases from V and 0 bases from J, with 6 bases between. The germline gives CDR1 MNHEY, CDR2 SVGAGI. CDR3 sequence (DNA): TGTGCCAGCAGTTACTCGTGGGTCTCTGGGGCCAACGTCCTGACTTTC. The encoded protein is CASSYSWVSGANVLTF.

This clonotype was detected ten times or more. The gene calls are TRBV20-1 and TRBJ2-3, with D maybe TRBD2 (5 bases). The CDR3 has 11 amino acids. The V gene's germline CDR1 is DFQATT and CDR2 SNEGSKA (reference sequence). V was pared by 8 bases and J by 4 bases, with 10 bases between. Here the CDR3 DNA reads TGCAGTTTCCCGAGGGCAGATACGCAGTATTTT. It codes for CSFPRADTQYF.

In its sample, this clonotype was seen many times. This chain connects TRBV7-9 to TRBJ2-5, with 7 positions matching TRBD1. This CDR3 has 15 amino acids. After removal of 5 bases from V and 2 bases from J, the junction contained 8 bases not matched to a gene. Per the germline V gene, CDR1 is SEHNR and CDR2 is FQNEAQ (reference sequence). CDR3: CASSRIWDSQETQYF. Written as DNA, the CDR3 is TGTGCCAGCAGCCGCATCTGGGACAGTCAAGAGACCCAGTACTTC.

This clonotype was counted ten times or more. The chain combines TRBV18 with TRBJ2-7; TRBD2 matches 10 bases. Germline CDR1 is KGHSH and CDR2 is LQKENI. CDR3 length: 14 residues. The V gene end was trimmed by 4 bases and the J gene end by 2 bases; junction bases not matched to a gene: 2. CDR3 coding DNA: TGTGCCAGCTCACTAGCGGGAGGCGCCTACGAGCAGTACTTC. Amino acid sequence: CASSLAGGAYEQYF.

There are many counts of this clonotype. The chain employs TRBV20-1 and TRBJ2-3, with unresolved D. CDR3 size: 16 residues. V gave up 0 bases and J gave up 0 bases, with 13 bases separating them. The germline CDR1 and CDR2 sequences are DFQATT and SNEGSKA (reference sequence). CDR3 protein: CSARDAASPSTDTQYF. The DNA of the CDR3 is TGCAGTGCTAGAGACGCAGCCAGTCCTAGCACAGATACGCAGTATTTT.

This clonotype has ten or more counts. The chain has TRBV6-1 and TRBJ2-2, with TRBD2 matching over 10 bases. CDR1 is MNHNS, CDR2 SASEGT, per germline. The CDR3 runs to 15 residues. V shed 10 bases and J 1 base; nucleotides not matched to a gene: 6. CDR3 nucleotide sequence: TGTGCCACCTGTGTAGCGGGGGGGAACACCGGGGAGCTGTTTTTT. Translation: CATCVAGGNTGELFF.

Many counts were recorded for this clonotype. J is TRBJ2-5 and V is TRBV7-2, with a possible D match to TRBD2 (5 bases). Germline CDR1 reads SGHTA; CDR2 reads FQGNSA. Between the trimmed V and J ends, which lost 5 bases and 2 bases, there was a span of 12 bases. The CDR3 contains 14 residues. The CDR3 region is CASSRGLNQETQYF. CDR3 bases: TGTGCCAGCAGCCGCGGACTGAATCAAGAGACCCAGTACTTC.

This clonotype has at least ten counts. This chain connects TRBV7-2 to TRBJ1-5, with D perhaps TRBD1 (5 bases). Germline V lookup: CDR1 SGHTA, CDR2 FQGNSA. This CDR3 region has 15 residues. Trimming shortened V by 1 base and J by 3 bases, and 10 bases separated the two germline ends. The CDR3 here is CASSLVAGPNQPQHF. CDR3 nucleotides: TGTGCCAGCAGCTTAGTGGCGGGACCCAATCAGCCCCAGCATTTT.

The chain couples TRBV20-1 to TRBJ2-4; 12 bases are a match to TRBD1. Trimming at V came to 5 bases and at J to 0 bases, leaving 8 bases not matched to a gene. The CDR3 has 17 amino acids. Germline lookup yields CDR1 DFQATT and CDR2 SNEGSKA (reference sequence). Here the CDR3 DNA reads TGCAGTGCTGCGGGACAGGGGGCACCAATAGCCAAAAACATTCAGTACTTC. It is translated as CSAAGQGAPIAKNIQYF.

This clonotype was seen many times. V is TRBV12-3 or TRBV12-4 and J is TRBJ2-3, with 8 positions matching TRBD1. After removal of 6 bases from V and 0 bases from J, the junction contained 8 bases not matched to a gene. The CDR3 is made up of 16 amino acids. CDR3 DNA: TGTGCCAGCAGGGCAACAGGGGGAGGAAGCACAGATACGCAGTATTTT. It specifies CASRATGGGSTDTQYF.

This clonotype was detected ten times or more. The CDR3 region is CASSAGGSSGELFF. In DNA, the CDR3 is TGCGCCAGCAGCGCAGGGGGCTCATCCGGGGAGCTGTTTTTT. The chain has TRBV5-1 and TRBJ2-2; TRBD1 matches at 8 bases. The CDR3 covers 14 residues. Germline trimming cut 4 bases from V and 6 bases from J; bases unmatched to any gene: 5. CDR1 SGHRS and CDR2 YFSETQ come from the germline V gene.

The gene calls are TRBV30 and TRBJ2-7; 7 nucleotides match TRBD2. CDR1 and CDR2 (germline): GTSNPN, SVGIG (reference sequence). V trimming: 3 bases; J trimming: 6 bases; junction bases outside the gene matches: 14. The CDR3 runs 15 residues. This chain's CDR3 is CAWSHSWGGSGEQYF. CDR3 coding DNA: TGTGCCTGGAGCCACTCCTGGGGCGGGAGTGGCGAGCAGTACTTC.

This clonotype was seen ten or more times. The gene calls are TRBV11-2 and TRBJ1-2, with 9 bases that match TRBD1. V lost 3 bases and J lost 8; bases outside the gene matches: 10. The CDR3 covers 15 residues. Germline V gives CDR1 SGHAT, CDR2 FQNNGV. CDR3 nucleotide sequence: TGTGCCAGCAGCTTCGGGACAGGGTATATCGGCGGCTACACCTTC. Translated: CASSFGTGYIGGYTF. Drawing the rest from reference TRBV11-2 and TRBJ1-2, the complete variable domain is EAGVAQSPRYKIIEKRQSVAFWCNPISGHATLYWYQQILGQGPKLLIQFQNNGVVDDSQLPKDRFSAERLKGVDSTLKIQPAKLEDSAVYLCASSFGTGYIGGYTFGSGTRLTVV.

The sample holds many counts of this clonotype. This chain uses TRBV2 with TRBJ2-3; no clear D. CDR1 and CDR2 (germline): SNHLY, FYNNEI. This CDR3 is 15 amino acids long. V was shortened by 8 bases and J by 4 bases, with 19 bases between the two germline ends. CDR3 sequence (DNA): TGTGCCAGCTTAAAACGGGTAGCTTCAGCAGATACGCAGTATTTT. It codes for CASLKRVASADTQYF.

The V and J genes are TRBV27 and TRBJ2-1; no reliable D call. This CDR3 contains 15 residues. V lost 3 bases, J lost 6 bases, and 15 bases lay in between. Germline assignment: CDR1 MNHEY and CDR2 SMNVEV (reference sequence). CDR3 sequence reads: CASSFDRPAGNEQFF. The CDR3 region has the DNA TGTGCCAGCAGTTTTGACCGCCCGGCAGGCAATGAGCAGTTCTTC.

This clonotype has just a few counts. The genes are TRBV19 and TRBJ1-1, with D possibly matching TRBD1 (5 bases). The ends were cut back, 3 bases at V and 1 base at J, with 12 bases in the middle. CDR3 length: 15 amino acids. Germline V gene sequence: CDR1 LNHDA, CDR2 SQIVND (reference sequence). CDR3 bases: TGTGCCAGTAGTATCTGGAAGAGGGGGAACACTGAAGCTTTCTTT. The encoded protein is CASSIWKRGNTEAFF.

This sequence joins TRBV7-6 and TRBJ1-4, with D maybe TRBD1 (6 bases). This CDR3 comprises 17 residues. Germline CDR1 and CDR2: SGHVS and FNYEAQ. Trimming left V 2 bases short and J 0 bases short, with 13 bases between. This CDR3 reads CASSLTTGQATNEKLFF. The CDR3 coding sequence is TGTGCCAGCAGCTTAACGACAGGCCAAGCAACTAATGAAAAACTGTTTTTT.

This clonotype was counted ten times or more. V and J are TRBV10-3 and TRBJ1-1, with D perhaps TRBD1 (6 bases). Germline values: CDR1 ENHRY, CDR2 SYGVKD. Trimming pared 3 bases from V and 3 bases from J, leaving 8 bases between. The CDR3 has 13 residues. The CDR3 nucleotides are TGTGCCATCAGTGAAAGGGGGGACACTGAAGCTTTCTTT. This gives the protein CAISERGDTEAFF.

This clonotype came up many times. V usage is TRBV24-1 and J usage is TRBJ2-5; 8 nucleotides agree with TRBD1. The ends lost 2 bases at V and 3 bases at J; junction bases unmatched: 4. The CDR3 loop spans 15 amino acids. Germline-derived CDR1 and CDR2 are KGHDR and SFDVKD. This chain's CDR3 is CATSDSGTGEETQYF. CDR3 nucleotides: TGTGCCACCAGTGATTCCGGGACAGGAGAAGAGACCCAGTACTTC.